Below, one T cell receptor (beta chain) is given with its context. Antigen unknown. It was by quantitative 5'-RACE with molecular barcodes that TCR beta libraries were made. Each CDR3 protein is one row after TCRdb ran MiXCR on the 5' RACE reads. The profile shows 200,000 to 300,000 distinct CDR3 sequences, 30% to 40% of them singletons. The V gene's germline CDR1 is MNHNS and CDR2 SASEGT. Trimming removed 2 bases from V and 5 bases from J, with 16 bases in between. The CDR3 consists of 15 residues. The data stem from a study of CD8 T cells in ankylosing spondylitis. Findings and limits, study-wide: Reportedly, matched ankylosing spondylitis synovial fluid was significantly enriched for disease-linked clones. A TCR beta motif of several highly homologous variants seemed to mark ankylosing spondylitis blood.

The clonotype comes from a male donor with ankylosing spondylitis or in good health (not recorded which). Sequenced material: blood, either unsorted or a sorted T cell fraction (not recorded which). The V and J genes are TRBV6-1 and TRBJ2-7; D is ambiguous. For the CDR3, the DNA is TGTGCCAGCAGTGAAATACAGACCCCTAGGGACGAGCAGTACTTC. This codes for CASSEIQTPRDEQYF.